Shown below are 31 T cell receptor beta chains from a single sample sequenced in a study of blood T cells in healthy people across ages. Next came a second PCR, run for about 7 to 11 cycles, which used a sample-barcoded 5' primer along with a J-beta primer mix. One entry per CDR3 protein results from TCRdb running MiXCR on the 5' RACE reads. In the table there are 1.5 million to 2 million distinct CDR3 sequences, 28% of which are singletons. The sample was blood. These TCRs come from a woman aged 25-40 years in good health.

Turning to this clonotype: The junction shows a germline mismatch at one end, possibly a read error. The V call is TRBV28, the J call TRBJ2-7, with D tentatively TRBD1 (6 bases). Germline V gene data show CDR1 as MDHEN and CDR2 as SYDVKM. The CDR3 covers 14 residues. CDR3 residues: CASSFSQGSYEQDF. CDR3 DNA: TGTGCCAGCAGTTTTTCACAGGGTTCCTACGAGCAGGACTTC.

Remarks on this clonotype: A read error may explain this, as a much larger clone is one base away. This chain joins TRBV27 and TRBJ1-5; D uncertain. Germline assignment: CDR1 MNHEY and CDR2 SMNVEV (reference sequence). CDR3 length: 18 residues. CDR3 protein: CASSNHHDFGRSNQSQHF. CDR3 coding DNA: TGTGCCAGCAGCAACCATCACGACTTCGGGCGCAGCAATCAGTCCCAGCATTTT.

The genes are TRBV5-1 and TRBJ2-2; 8 bases map to TRBD1. CDR3 size: 16 residues. The germline V gene has CDR1 SGHRS and CDR2 YFSETQ. J was trimmed by 2 bases and V by 4 bases; bases with no gene match: 7. In DNA, the CDR3 is TGCGCCAGCAGCCCGACAGGGGCCAGTAACACCGGGGAGCTGTTTTTT. Translating it yields CASSPTGASNTGELFF.

This clonotype was recorded many times. This chain links TRBV28 with TRBJ1-5; maybe TRBD1 (5 bases). V lost 2 bases, J lost 3 bases, and 11 bases lay in between. CDR1 and CDR2 from the germline V gene are MDHEN and SYDVKM. This CDR3 comprises 15 residues. In nucleotides, the CDR3 is TGTGCCAGCAGTTTAAGGGAGGGGAACAATCAGCCCCAGCATTTT. This translates into CASSLREGNNQPQHF.

V gene TRBV3-1 combines with J gene TRBJ2-4; TRBD2 is a possible D gene (5 bases). The germline V gene encodes CDR1 LGHDT and CDR2 YNNKEL (reference sequence). This CDR3 is 16 amino acids long. V gave up 0 bases and J gave up 0 bases, with 9 bases separating them. CDR3: CASSQEAGLAKNIQYF. In DNA, the CDR3 is TGTGCCAGCAGCCAAGAGGCAGGACTAGCCAAAAACATTCAGTACTTC.

This chain uses TRBV6-6 with TRBJ2-5, with D unclear. Germline CDR1 reads MNHNY; CDR2 reads SVGAGI (reference sequence). There are 14 residues in the CDR3. V lost 0 bases to trimming and J lost 2 bases, with 7 bases between them. The CDR3 is CASSYSSAQETQYF. CDR3 coding DNA: TGTGCCAGCAGTTACTCGAGTGCTCAAGAGACCCAGTACTTC.

This clonotype was counted ten times or more. The chain has TRBV29-1 and TRBJ2-5; no firm D call. The CDR3 covers 13 residues. Trimming left V 2 bases short and J 5 bases short, with 12 bases between. Per germline, CDR1 SQVTM and CDR2 ANQGSEA. The CDR3 nucleotides read TGCAGCGTTGAAACCAACTCACTCGAGACCCAGTACTTC. Protein: CSVETNSLETQYF.

The chain joins TRBV28 to TRBJ2-7; the D gene is possibly TRBD1 (6 bases). Germline lookup yields CDR1 MDHEN and CDR2 SYDVKM. V lost 3 bases and J 2 bases, leaving 14 bases between the germline ends. The CDR3 spans 15 residues. The chain's CDR3 is CASSFQGRSTYEQYF. The CDR3 nucleotides read TGTGCCAGCAGTTTCCAGGGGCGCTCTACCTACGAGCAGTACTTC.

J is TRBJ2-7 and V is TRBV5-1; D unclear. V was clipped by 0 bases and J by 4 bases, with 14 bases between them. This CDR3 is 15 amino acids long. The germline V gene encodes CDR1 SGHRS and CDR2 YFSETQ. The CDR3 loop reads CASSLAATSQYEQYF. As DNA, the CDR3 is TGCGCCAGCAGCTTGGCGGCTACAAGTCAATACGAGCAGTACTTC.

The chain employs TRBV7-9 and TRBJ2-3, with D perhaps matching TRBD2 (5 bases). There are 15 residues in the CDR3. V lost 4 bases and J lost 2, with 13 bases in between. The V gene's germline CDR1 is SEHNR and CDR2 FQNEAQ (reference sequence). The DNA of the CDR3 is TGTGCCAGCAGCTCGGCGGGCGCCCCCACAGATACGCAGTATTTT. Amino acid sequence: CASSSAGAPTDTQYF.

This clonotype was counted once. This chain links TRBV5-1 with TRBJ2-1; 8 nucleotides line up with TRBD1. With 6 bases clipped from V and 2 bases from J, the junction kept 7 bases outside the gene matches. The germline V gene has CDR1 SGHRS and CDR2 YFSETQ. This CDR3 is built from 15 residues. The CDR3 nucleotides read TGCGCCAGCAAACAAGGACAGGGACCCTACAATGAGCAGTTCTTC. This encodes CASKQGQGPYNEQFF.

This clonotype was counted only a few times. The gene calls are TRBV20-1 and TRBJ2-1; D remains unclear. This CDR3 is 14 amino acids long. Germline CDR1 DFQATT, CDR2 SNEGSKA (reference sequence). V was shortened by 0 bases and J by 6 bases, with 12 bases between the two germline ends. CDR3 sequence reads: CSAREGKGSNEQFF. CDR3 nucleotides: TGCAGTGCTAGAGAGGGGAAGGGTTCCAATGAGCAGTTCTTC.

Details on this clonotype: A much larger clone lies one base from this, so it may be a read error. This chain links TRBV28 with TRBJ2-1; no firm D call. The DNA matches TRBJ2-7 better at its end, which makes the J call doubtful. The CDR3 consists of 10 residues. Germline CDR1 and CDR2: MDHEN and SYDVKM. CDR3 residues: CTSSRYEQYF. The CDR3 region has the DNA TGTACCAGCAGTCGCTACGAGCAGTACTTC.

This clonotype was seen many times. The chain carries TRBV20-1 and TRBJ2-1; TRBD2 aligns across 13 bases. CDR1 DFQATT and CDR2 SNEGSKA come from the germline V gene (reference sequence). This CDR3 is built from 18 residues. The junction had 7 bases not matched to a gene; V was cut back by 2 bases and J by 0 bases. The CDR3 protein is CSARSGTSGASSYNEQFF. The CDR3 region has the DNA TGCAGTGCTAGATCCGGGACTAGCGGGGCTAGCTCCTACAATGAGCAGTTCTTC.

The chain carries TRBV20-1 and TRBJ2-7; 8 bases map to TRBD2. The germline V gene encodes CDR1 DFQATT and CDR2 SNEGSKA (reference sequence). V was clipped by 5 bases and J by 7 bases; unmatched bases: 13. The CDR3 extends over 14 amino acids. CDR3 region: CSASGTSLYNEQYF. CDR3 in DNA: TGCAGTGCTTCCGGGACTAGTCTTTACAATGAGCAGTACTTC.

There are a few counts of this clonotype. Since a much larger clone is just one base distant, this may be a read error. This rearrangement joins TRBV6-5 to TRBJ1-4, with D possibly matching TRBD1 (5 bases). The germline V gene has CDR1 MNHEY and CDR2 SVGAGI. The length of the CDR3 is 14 residues. The chain's CDR3 is CASSRQSTNEKRFF. CDR3 in DNA: TGTGCCAGCAGCCGACAGTCAACTAATGAAAAACGGTTTTTT.

V gene TRBV14 combines with J gene TRBJ2-1; D perhaps matches TRBD2 (5 bases). Looked up from germline, CDR1 is SGHDN and CDR2 is FVKESK. V was pared by 0 bases and J by 10 bases, with 22 bases between. The CDR3 has 17 amino acids. The CDR3 loop is CASSQDQVVASSREQFF. The CDR3 DNA reads as TGTGCCAGCAGCCAAGATCAGGTAGTGGCTAGCAGCCGGGAGCAGTTCTTC.

This clonotype was seen once. The rearrangement links TRBV5-5 to TRBJ2-2; D not certain. The CDR3 totals 15 residues. Germline V lookup: CDR1 SGHKS, CDR2 YYEKEE (reference sequence). Trimming left V 4 bases short and J 0 bases short, with 10 bases between. CDR3 sequence reads: CASSRDTTNTGELFF. CDR3 DNA sequence: TGTGCCAGCAGCCGAGACACTACGAACACCGGGGAGCTGTTTTTT.

In DNA, the CDR3 is TGTGCCAGCAGCATAGACAGGGGGCCCCAGCATTTT. It yields the protein CASSIDRGPQHF. The gene calls are TRBV7-9 and TRBJ1-5; 8 positions agree with TRBD1. V lost 5 bases to trimming and J lost 9 bases; unmatched junction nucleotides: 3. The length of the CDR3 is 12 residues. CDR1 is SEHNR, CDR2 FQNEAQ, per germline (reference sequence).

This chain links TRBV15 with TRBJ2-7; D might be TRBD1 or TRBD2, each matching 6 bases. Trimming stripped 4 bases from V and 6 bases from J, with 19 bases between. The CDR3 is 15 residues long. Germline V gives CDR1 LNHNV, CDR2 YYDKDF (reference sequence). CDR3 sequence: CATSKGTGARSEQYF. The CDR3 nucleotides read TGTGCCACCAGCAAGGGTACGGGGGCGCGGAGCGAGCAGTACTTC.

V gene TRBV10-2 combines with J gene TRBJ2-3; 7 nucleotides agree with TRBD1. The CDR3 consists of 15 residues. V dropped 8 bases and J dropped 2; count of bases not matched to a gene: 10. The germline gives CDR1 WSHSY, CDR2 SAAADI. CDR3 sequence reads: CASGARDRNTDTQYF. CDR3 coding DNA: TGCGCCAGCGGGGCCCGGGACAGAAACACAGATACGCAGTATTTT.

The chain joins TRBV20-1 to TRBJ2-2; D uncertain. CDR1 DFQATT and CDR2 SNEGSKA come from the germline V gene (reference sequence). The ends were cut back, 4 bases at V and 7 bases at J, with 10 bases in the middle. This CDR3 comprises 12 residues. The CDR3 DNA follows: TGCAGTGCTAACCAAAATGACGGGGAGCTGTTTTTT. Residues: CSANQNDGELFF.

This clonotype was counted only a few times. The chain uses TRBV7-2 and TRBJ2-5; possible D gene TRBD2, 5 bases. Germline V lookup: CDR1 SGHTA, CDR2 FQGNSA. The CDR3 runs to 16 residues. Trimming stripped 2 bases from V and 2 bases from J, with 15 bases between. The CDR3: CASSLSGVTIQETQYF. CDR3 DNA sequence: TGTGCCAGCAGCTTATCCGGGGTGACGATTCAAGAGACCCAGTACTTC.

This chain joins TRBV18 and TRBJ2-5, with 11 bases matching TRBD2. The CDR3 loop spans 17 amino acids. From germline, CDR1 is KGHSH and CDR2 LQKENI. With 2 bases clipped from V and 2 bases from J, the junction kept 7 bases outside the gene matches. The CDR3 sequence: CASSPREGLAEQETQYF. CDR3 DNA sequence: TGTGCCAGCTCACCAAGAGAGGGACTAGCGGAACAAGAGACCCAGTACTTC.

This clonotype occurred a few times. This rearrangement joins TRBV2 to TRBJ2-7; TRBD1 matches 7 bases. The V and J ends lost 4 bases and 4 bases, in that order; junction bases with no gene match: 10. The CDR3 is made up of 15 amino acids. Germline assignment: CDR1 SNHLY and CDR2 FYNNEI. The CDR3 DNA is TGTGCCAGCAGTGTAGGGGACAGCCTTTCTTACGAGCAGTACTTC. Translating it yields CASSVGDSLSYEQYF.

This chain links TRBV15 with TRBJ2-2, with D tentatively TRBD2 (5 bases). From germline, CDR1 is LNHNV and CDR2 YYDKDF (reference sequence). This CDR3 has 11 residues. The CDR3 here is CDAADTGELFF. CDR3 DNA sequence: TGTGATGCAGCGGACACCGGGGAGCTGTTTTTT.

This clonotype was seen more than once but under ten times. As DNA, the CDR3 is TGTGCCACCGAGACTAGCGGGCCGGTGGAGACCCAGTACTTC. Protein product: CATETSGPVETQYF. The V call is TRBV28, the J call TRBJ2-5; 10 nucleotides line up with TRBD2. V dropped 10 bases and J dropped 5; count of bases not matched to a gene: 10. Germline V gene sequence: CDR1 MDHEN, CDR2 SYDVKM. The CDR3 covers 14 residues.

Points on this clonotype: This may stem from a read error, because a much larger clone lies one nucleotide away. The chain uses TRBV29-1 and TRBJ2-1, with TRBD2 identical over 8 bases. The CDR3 has 14 amino acids. J was trimmed by 3 bases and V by 8 bases; bases with no gene match: 9. From germline, CDR1 is SQVTM and CDR2 ANQGSEA. CDR3 loop: CSTRRGGDYNEQFF. CDR3 bases: TGCAGCACGAGACGGGGGGGTGACTACAATGAGCAGTTCTTC.

Many counts were recorded for this clonotype. The chain uses TRBV5-4 and TRBJ2-1, with D possibly TRBD1 on 5 matching bases. The CDR3 consists of 14 residues. Germline lookup yields CDR1 SGHNT and CDR2 YYREEE (reference sequence). V was pared by 1 base and J by 7 bases, with 12 bases between. CDR3 sequence (DNA): TGTGCCAGCAGCTTGAATCCCAGGGCTAATGAGCAGTTCTTC. Encoded protein: CASSLNPRANEQFF.

This chain connects TRBV4-2 to TRBJ2-5; possible D gene TRBD1, 6 bases. Germline CDR1 and CDR2: LGHNA and YNFKEQ. V dropped 0 bases and J dropped 0 bases, with 17 bases sitting between them. This CDR3 is 18 amino acids long. CDR3 bases: TGTGCCAGCAGCCAAGATCTTCGAGGGGGACCGTACCAAGAGACCCAGTACTTC. Protein product: CASSQDLRGGPYQETQYF.

This clonotype was counted a few times. The chain couples TRBV2 to TRBJ2-5; 7 positions agree with TRBD1. The CDR3 extends over 15 amino acids. Trimming removed 6 bases from V and 2 bases from J; junction bases left unmatched: 9. Germline V CDR1 and CDR2: SNHLY, FYNNEI. CDR3 in DNA: TGTGCCAGCAGACTGACAGGGACGACGCAAGAGACCCAGTACTTC. Protein sequence: CASRLTGTTQETQYF.